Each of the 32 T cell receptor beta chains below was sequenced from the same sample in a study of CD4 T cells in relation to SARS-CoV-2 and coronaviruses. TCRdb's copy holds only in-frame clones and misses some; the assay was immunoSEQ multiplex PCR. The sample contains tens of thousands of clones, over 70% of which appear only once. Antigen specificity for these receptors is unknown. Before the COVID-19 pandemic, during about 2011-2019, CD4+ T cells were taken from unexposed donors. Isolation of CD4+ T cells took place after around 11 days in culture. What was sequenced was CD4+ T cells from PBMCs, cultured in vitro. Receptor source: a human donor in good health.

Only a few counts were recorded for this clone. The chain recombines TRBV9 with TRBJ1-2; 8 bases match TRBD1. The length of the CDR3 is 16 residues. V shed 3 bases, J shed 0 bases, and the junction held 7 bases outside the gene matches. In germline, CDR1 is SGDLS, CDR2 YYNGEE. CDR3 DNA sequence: TGTGCCAGCAGCGCATGGACAGGGAGGTCTAACTATGGCTACACCTTC. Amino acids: CASSAWTGRSNYGYTF.

The CDR3: CASSLLPRGLGGYTF. The CDR3, as DNA: TGTGCCAGCAGCCTCCTTCCCAGGGGGCTAGGGGGCTACACCTTC. This chain joins TRBV14 and TRBJ1-2, with 8 bases fitting TRBD1. CDR3 length: 15 amino acids. V lost 4 bases, J lost 8 bases, and 12 bases stayed unmatched. Germline V gene sequence: CDR1 SGHDN, CDR2 FVKESK.

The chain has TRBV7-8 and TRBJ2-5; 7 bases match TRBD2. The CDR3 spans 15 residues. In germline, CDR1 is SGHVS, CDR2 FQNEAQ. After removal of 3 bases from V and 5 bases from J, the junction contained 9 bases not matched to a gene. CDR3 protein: CASSFSGERQETQYF. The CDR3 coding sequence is TGTGCCAGCAGCTTCAGCGGGGAGAGGCAGGAGACCCAGTACTTC.

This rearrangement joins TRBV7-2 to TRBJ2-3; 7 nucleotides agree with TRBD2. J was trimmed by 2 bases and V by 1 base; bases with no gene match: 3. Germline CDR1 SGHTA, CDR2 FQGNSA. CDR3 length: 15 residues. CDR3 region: CASSLVAGATDTQYF. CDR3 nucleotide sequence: TGTGCCAGCAGCTTAGTCGCGGGAGCCACAGATACGCAGTATTTT.

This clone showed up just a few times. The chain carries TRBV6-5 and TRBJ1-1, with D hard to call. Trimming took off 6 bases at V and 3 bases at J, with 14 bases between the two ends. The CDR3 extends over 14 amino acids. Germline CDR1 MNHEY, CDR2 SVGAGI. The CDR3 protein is CASRKVNYYTEAFF. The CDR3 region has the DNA TGTGCCAGCAGAAAGGTTAATTATTACACTGAAGCTTTCTTT.

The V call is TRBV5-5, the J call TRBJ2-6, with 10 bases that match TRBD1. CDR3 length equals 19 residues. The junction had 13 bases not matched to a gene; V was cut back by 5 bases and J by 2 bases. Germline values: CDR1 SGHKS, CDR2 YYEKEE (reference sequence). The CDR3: CASSYGTGVLRAGANVLTF. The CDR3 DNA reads TGTGCCAGCAGTTATGGGACAGGGGTTTTACGGGCTGGGGCCAACGTCCTGACTTTC.

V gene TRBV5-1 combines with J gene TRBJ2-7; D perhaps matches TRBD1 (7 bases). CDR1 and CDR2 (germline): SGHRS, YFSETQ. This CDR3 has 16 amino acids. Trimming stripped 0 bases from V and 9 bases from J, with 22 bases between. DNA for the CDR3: TGCGCCAGCAGCTTGGTTGGGGGGATAGGGGGCTCGTCGCAGTACTTC. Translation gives CASSLVGGIGGSSQYF.

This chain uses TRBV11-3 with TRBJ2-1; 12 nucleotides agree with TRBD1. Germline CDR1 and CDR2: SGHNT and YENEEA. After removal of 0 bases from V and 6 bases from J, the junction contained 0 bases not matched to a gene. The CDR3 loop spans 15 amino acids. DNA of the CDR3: TGTGCCAGCAGCTTAGAGGGACAGGGGGCCAATGAGCAGTTCTTC. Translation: CASSLEGQGANEQFF.

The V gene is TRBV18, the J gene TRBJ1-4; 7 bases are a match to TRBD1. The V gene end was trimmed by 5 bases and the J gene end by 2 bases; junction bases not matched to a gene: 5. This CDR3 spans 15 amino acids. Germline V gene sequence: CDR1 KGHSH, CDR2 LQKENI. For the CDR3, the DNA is TGTGCCAGCTCATCGGACAGGACCACTAATGAAAAACTGTTTTTT. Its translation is CASSSDRTTNEKLFF.

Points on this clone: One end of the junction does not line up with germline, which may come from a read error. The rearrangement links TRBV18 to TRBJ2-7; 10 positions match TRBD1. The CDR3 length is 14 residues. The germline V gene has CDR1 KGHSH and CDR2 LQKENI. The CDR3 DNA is TGTGCCAGCTCACCCTTGACAGGGGGCGATCGAATCCGCTTC. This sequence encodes CASSPLTGGDRIRF.

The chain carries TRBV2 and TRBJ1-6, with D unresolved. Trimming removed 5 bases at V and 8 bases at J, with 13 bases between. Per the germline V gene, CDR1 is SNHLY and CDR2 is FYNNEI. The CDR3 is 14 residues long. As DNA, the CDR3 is TGTGCCAGCAGTCCGACACCACCGTATTCACCCCTCCACTTT. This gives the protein CASSPTPPYSPLHF.

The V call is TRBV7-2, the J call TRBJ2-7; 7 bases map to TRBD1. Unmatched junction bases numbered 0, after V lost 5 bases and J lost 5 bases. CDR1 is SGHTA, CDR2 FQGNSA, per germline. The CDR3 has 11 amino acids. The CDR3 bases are TGTGCCAGCAGCACAGGGGACGAGCAGTACTTC. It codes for CASSTGDEQYF.

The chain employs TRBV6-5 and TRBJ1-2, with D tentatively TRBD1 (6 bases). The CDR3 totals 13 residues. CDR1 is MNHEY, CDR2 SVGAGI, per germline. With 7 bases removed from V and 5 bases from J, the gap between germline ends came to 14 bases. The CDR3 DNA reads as TGTGCCAGCAAGGAGCAGGGGAGGTATGGCTACACCTTC. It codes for CASKEQGRYGYTF.

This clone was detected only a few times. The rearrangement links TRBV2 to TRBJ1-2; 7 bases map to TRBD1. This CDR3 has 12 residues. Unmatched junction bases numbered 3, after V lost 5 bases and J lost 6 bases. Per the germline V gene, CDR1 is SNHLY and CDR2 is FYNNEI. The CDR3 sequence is CASSTQGNGYTF. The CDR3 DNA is TGTGCCAGCAGTACACAGGGGAATGGCTACACCTTC.

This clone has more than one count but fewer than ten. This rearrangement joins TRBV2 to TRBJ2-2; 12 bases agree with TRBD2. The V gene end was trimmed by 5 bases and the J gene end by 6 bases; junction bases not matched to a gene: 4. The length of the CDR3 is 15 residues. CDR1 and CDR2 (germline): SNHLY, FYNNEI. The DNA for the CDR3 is TGTGCCAGCAGTTCTAGCGGGAGGGTGGCCGGGGAGCTGTTTTTT. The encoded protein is CASSSSGRVAGELFF. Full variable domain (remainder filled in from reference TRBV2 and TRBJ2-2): EPEVTQTPSHQVTQMGQEVILRCVPISNHLYFYWYRQILGQKVEFLVSFYNNEISEKSEIFDDQFSVERPDGSNFTLKIRSTKLEDSAMYFCASSSSGRVAGELFFGEGSRLTVL.

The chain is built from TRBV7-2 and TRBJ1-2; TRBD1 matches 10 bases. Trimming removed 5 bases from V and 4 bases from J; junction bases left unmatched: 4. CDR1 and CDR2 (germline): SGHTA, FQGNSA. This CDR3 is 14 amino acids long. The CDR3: CASSLGQGGYGYTF. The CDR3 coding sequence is TGTGCCAGCAGCCTAGGACAGGGGGGCTATGGCTACACCTTC.

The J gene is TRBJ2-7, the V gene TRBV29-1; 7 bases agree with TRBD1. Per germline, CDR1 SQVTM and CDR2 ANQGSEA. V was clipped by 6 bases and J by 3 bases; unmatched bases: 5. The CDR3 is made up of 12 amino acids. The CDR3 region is CSVGTASYEQYF. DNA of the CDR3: TGCAGCGTCGGGACAGCCAGCTACGAGCAGTACTTC.

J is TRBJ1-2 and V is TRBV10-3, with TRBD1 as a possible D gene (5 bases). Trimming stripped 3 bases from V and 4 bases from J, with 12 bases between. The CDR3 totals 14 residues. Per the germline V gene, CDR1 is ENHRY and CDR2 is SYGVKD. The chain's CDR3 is CAISEATTVYGYTF. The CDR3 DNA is TGTGCCATCAGTGAAGCCACGACAGTCTATGGCTACACCTTC.

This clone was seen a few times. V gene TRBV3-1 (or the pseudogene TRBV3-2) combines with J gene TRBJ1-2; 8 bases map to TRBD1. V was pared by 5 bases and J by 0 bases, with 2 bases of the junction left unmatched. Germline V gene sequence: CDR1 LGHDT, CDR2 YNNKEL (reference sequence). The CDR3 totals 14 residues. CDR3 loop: CASSLQGANYGYTF. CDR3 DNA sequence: TGTGCCAGCAGCTTACAGGGGGCTAACTATGGCTACACCTTC.

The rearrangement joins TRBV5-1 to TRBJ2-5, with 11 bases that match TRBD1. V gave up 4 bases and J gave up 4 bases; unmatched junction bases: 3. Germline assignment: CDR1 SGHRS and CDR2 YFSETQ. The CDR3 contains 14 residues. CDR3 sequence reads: CASSIGQGAETQYF. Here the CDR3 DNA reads TGCGCCAGCAGCATAGGACAGGGGGCAGAGACCCAGTACTTC.

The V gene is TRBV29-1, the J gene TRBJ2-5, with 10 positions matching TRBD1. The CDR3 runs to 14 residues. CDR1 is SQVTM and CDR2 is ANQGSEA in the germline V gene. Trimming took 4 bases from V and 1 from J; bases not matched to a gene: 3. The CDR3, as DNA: TGCAGCGTTGGGGGACAGGGGTTCCAAGAGACCCAGTACTTC. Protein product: CSVGGQGFQETQYF.

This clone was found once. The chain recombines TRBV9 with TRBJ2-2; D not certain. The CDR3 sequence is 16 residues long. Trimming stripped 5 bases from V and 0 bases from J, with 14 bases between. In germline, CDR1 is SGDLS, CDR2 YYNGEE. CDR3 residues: CASSASRRANTGELFF. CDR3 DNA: TGTGCCAGCAGTGCCTCAAGGAGAGCGAACACCGGGGAGCTGTTTTTT.

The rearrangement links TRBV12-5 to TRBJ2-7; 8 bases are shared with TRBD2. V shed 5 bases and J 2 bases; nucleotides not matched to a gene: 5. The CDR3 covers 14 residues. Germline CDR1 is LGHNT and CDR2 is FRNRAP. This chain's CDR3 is CASGPRGGAYEQYF. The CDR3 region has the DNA TGTGCTAGTGGTCCCCGGGGGGGGGCCTACGAGCAGTACTTC.

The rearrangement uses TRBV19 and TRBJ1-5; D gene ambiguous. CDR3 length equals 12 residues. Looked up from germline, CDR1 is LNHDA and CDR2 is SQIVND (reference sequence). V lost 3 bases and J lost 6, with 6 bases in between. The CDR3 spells CASSIRSQPQHF. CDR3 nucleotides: TGTGCCAGTAGTATCAGGAGTCAGCCCCAGCATTTT. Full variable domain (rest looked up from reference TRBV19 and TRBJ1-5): DGGITQSPKYLFRKEGQNVTLSCEQNLNHDAMYWYRQDPGQGLRLIYYSQIVNDFQKGDIAEGYSVSREKKESFPLTVTSAQKNPTAFYLCASSIRSQPQHFGDGTRLSIL.

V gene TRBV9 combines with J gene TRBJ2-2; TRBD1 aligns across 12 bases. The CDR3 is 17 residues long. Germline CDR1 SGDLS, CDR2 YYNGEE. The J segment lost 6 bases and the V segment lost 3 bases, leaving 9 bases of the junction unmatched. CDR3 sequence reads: CASSARAGQGAAGELFF. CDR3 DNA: TGTGCCAGCAGCGCGAGAGCGGGACAGGGGGCCGCCGGGGAGCTGTTTTTT.

This CDR3 reads CASSLGTAKNIQYF. The DNA for the CDR3 is TGTGCCAGCAGCTTAGGGACAGCCAAAAACATTCAGTACTTC. The rearrangement joins TRBV7-2 to TRBJ2-4; D gene ambiguous. Germline CDR1 and CDR2: SGHTA and FQGNSA. The CDR3 runs to 14 residues. V was trimmed by 1 base and J by 0 bases, leaving 4 bases between them.

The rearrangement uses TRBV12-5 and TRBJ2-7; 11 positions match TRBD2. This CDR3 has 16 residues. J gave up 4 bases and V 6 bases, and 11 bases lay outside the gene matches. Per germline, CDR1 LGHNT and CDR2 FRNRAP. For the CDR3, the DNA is TGTGCTAGTGGACTCTCCCCCGGGACTAGCGGATACGAGCAGTACTTC. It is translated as CASGLSPGTSGYEQYF.

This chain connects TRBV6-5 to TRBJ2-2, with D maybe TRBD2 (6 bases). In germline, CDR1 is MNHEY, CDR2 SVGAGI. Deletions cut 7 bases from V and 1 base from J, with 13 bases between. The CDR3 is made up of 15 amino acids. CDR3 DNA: TGTGCCAGCAACCTGATGGGGGGGAACACCGGGGAGCTGTTTTTT. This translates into CASNLMGGNTGELFF.

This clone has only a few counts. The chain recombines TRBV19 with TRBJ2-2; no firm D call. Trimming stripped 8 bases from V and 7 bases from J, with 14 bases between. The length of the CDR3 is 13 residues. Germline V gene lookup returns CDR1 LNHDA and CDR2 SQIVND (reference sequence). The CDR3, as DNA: TGTGCCAGTGTAGAGACCCTGGGCGGGGAGCTGTTTTTT. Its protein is CASVETLGGELFF.

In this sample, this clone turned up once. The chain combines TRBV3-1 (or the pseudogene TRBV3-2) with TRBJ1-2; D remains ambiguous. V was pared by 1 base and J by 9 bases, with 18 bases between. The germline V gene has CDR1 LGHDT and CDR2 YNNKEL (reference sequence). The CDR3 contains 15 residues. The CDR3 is CASSQVFSGFNSYTF. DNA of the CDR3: TGTGCCAGCAGCCAAGTCTTTTCGGGTTTTAATAGCTACACCTTC.

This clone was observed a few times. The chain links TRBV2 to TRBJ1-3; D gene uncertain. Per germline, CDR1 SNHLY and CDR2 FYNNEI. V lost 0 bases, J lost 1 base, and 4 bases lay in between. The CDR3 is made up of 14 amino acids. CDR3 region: CASSEALSGNTIYF. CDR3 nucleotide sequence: TGTGCCAGCAGTGAAGCATTGTCTGGAAACACCATATATTTT.

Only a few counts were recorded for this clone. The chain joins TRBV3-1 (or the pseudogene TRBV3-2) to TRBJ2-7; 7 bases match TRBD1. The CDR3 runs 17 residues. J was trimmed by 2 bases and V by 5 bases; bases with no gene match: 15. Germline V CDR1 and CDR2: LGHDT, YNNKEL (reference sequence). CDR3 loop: CASSVSPTGTVTYEQYF. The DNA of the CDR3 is TGTGCCAGCAGCGTATCGCCGACAGGGACGGTCACCTACGAGCAGTACTTC.